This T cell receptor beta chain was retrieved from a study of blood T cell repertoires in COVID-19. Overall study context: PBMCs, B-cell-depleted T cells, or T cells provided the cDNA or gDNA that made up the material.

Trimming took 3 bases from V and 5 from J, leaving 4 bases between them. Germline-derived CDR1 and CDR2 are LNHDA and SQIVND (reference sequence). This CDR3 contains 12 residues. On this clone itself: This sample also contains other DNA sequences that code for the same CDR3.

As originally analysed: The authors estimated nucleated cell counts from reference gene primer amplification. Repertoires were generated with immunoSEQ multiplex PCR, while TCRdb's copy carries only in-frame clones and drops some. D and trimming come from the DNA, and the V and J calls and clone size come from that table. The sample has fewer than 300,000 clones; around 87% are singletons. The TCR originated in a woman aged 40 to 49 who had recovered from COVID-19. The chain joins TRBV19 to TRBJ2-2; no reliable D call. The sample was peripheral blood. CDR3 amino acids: CASSIRTGELFF. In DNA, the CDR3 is TGTGCCAGTAGTATTCGGACCGGGGAGCTGTTTTTT.